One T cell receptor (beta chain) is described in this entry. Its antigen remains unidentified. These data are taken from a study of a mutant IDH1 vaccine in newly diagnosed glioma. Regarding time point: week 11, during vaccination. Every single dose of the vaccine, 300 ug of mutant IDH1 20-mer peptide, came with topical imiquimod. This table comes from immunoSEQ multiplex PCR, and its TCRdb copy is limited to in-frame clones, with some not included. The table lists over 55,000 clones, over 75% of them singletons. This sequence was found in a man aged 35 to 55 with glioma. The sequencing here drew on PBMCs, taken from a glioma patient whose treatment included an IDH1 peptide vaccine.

The CDR3 here is CASSLKGHPTDTQYF. CDR3 nucleotide sequence: TGTGCCAGCAGCTTAAAAGGGCATCCCACAGATACGCAGTATTTT. This chain uses TRBV5-5 with TRBJ2-3, with unresolved D. With 2 bases removed from V and 2 bases from J, the gap between germline ends came to 12 bases. The CDR3 spans 15 residues. Germline V CDR1 and CDR2: SGHKS, YYEKEE (reference sequence).